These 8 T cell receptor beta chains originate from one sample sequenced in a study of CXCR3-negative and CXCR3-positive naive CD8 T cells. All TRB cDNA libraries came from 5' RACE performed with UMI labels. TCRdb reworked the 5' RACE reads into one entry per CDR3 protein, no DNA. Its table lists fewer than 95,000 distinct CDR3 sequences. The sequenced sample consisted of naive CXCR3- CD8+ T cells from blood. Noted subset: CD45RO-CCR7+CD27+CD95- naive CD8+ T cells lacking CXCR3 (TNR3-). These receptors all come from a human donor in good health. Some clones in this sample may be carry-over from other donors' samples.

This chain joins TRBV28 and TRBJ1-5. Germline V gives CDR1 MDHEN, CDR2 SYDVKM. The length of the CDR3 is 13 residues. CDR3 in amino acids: CASMEGSNQPQHF.

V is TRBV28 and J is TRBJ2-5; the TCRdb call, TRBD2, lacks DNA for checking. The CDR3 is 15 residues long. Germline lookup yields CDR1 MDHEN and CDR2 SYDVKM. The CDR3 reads CASSAYLAGAETQYF.

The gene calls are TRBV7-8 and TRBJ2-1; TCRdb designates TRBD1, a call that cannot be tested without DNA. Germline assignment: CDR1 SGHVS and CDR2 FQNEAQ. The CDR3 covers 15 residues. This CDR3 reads CASSPRQGVYNEQFF.

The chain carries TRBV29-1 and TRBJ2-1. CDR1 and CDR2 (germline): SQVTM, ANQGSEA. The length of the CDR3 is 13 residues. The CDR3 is CSVASVSYNEQFF.

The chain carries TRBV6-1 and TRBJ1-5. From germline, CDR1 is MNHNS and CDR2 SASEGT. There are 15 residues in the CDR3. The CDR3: CASSEAGRFNQPQHF.

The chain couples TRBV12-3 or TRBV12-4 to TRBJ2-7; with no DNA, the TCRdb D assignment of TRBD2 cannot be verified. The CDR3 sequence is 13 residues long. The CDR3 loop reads CASSWGPSYEQYF.

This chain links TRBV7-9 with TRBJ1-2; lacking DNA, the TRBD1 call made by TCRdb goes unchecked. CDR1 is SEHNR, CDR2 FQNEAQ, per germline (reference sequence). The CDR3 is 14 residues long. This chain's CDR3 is CASILTESNYGYTF.

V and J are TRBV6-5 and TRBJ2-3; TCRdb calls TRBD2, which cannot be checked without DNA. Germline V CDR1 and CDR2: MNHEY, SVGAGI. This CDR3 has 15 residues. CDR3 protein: CPSRQVAGGADTQYF.